This is a list of T cell receptor beta chains from one sample in a study of T cells expressing NK-cell markers. TCRdb reprocessed the 5' RACE reads and reports one entry per CDR3 protein, with no DNA. Its clone listing holds 300,000 or so distinct CDR3 sequences. The sequencing input was blood T cells: a sorted CD56 or NKG2C T cell subset, CD4+ or CD8+ T cells, or bulk PBMC T cells (not recorded which). The receptor source for this set is a woman between 18 and 70 years old in good health. Both conserved end residues are part of each CDR3.

>TRBV5-4|TRBJ2-2
CASSPPGAGLNTGELFF
>TRBV6-1|TRBJ1-6
CASTRQDYNSPLHF
>TRBV7-2|TRBJ2-1
CASSLLNEQFF
>TRBV19|TRBJ2-3
CASSSRLTRGTDTQYF
>TRBV20-1|TRBJ2-1
CSARDFKQDEQFF
>TRBV20-1|TRBJ2-3
CSATDRGGDTQYF
>TRBV5-1|TRBJ2-1
CASSRDGKEQFF
>TRBV6-1|TRBJ2-3
CASRPTGADTQYF
>TRBV18|TRBJ2-5
CASSSRQAETQYF
>TRBV27|TRBJ2-7
CASSLMGGKYYEQYF
>TRBV24-1|TRBJ2-3
CATSDSSRFTQYF
>TRBV20-1|TRBJ2-1
CSASRGVGDEQFF
>TRBV4-2|TRBJ1-1
CASSQDPDLNTEAFF
>TRBV15|TRBJ2-5
CATSRDGRVRETQYF
>TRBV6-1|TRBJ2-6
CASMGREAGANVLTF
>TRBV20-1|TRBJ1-1
CSAKGGRGNTEAFF
>TRBV4-3|TRBJ2-3
CASSQLGGAADTQYF
>TRBV5-6|TRBJ1-1
CASEFGIWDTEAFF
>TRBV20-1|TRBJ1-2
CSARGDTSEYYGYTF
>TRBV12-3/TRBV12-4|TRBJ1-5
CASRAQSNQPQHF
>TRBV3-1|TRBJ2-1
CASSLLPDVYNEQFF
>TRBV29-1|TRBJ2-7
CSARQGVYEQYF
>TRBV20-1|TRBJ1-3
CSAGRSSGNTIYF
>TRBV7-2|TRBJ1-5
CASSTGGAGNQPQHF
>TRBV4-3|TRBJ2-3
CASSQDLARGTDTQYF
>TRBV7-9|TRBJ1-4
CASSYREGREKLFF
>TRBV6-1|TRBJ2-3
CASTHQGRGGDTQYF
>TRBV20-1|TRBJ1-1
CSQRPGGNTEAFF
>TRBV19|TRBJ1-5
CASSGGTGNQPQHF
>TRBV7-3|TRBJ2-1
CASSLSGREQFF
>TRBV20-1|TRBJ2-7
CSARARKTYEQYF
>TRBV10-3|TRBJ1-1
CAISPGHPNTEAFF
>TRBV28|TRBJ2-7
CASSSLGTGFYEQYF
>TRBV7-2|TRBJ1-1
CASSSGTVNTEAFF
>TRBV12-3/TRBV12-4|TRBJ1-5
CASSRGPYSNQPQHF
>TRBV7-8|TRBJ2-1
CASSSFTGLADNEQFF
>TRBV6-2/TRBV6-3|TRBJ2-3
CASGYGRTTQYF
>TRBV6-6|TRBJ2-3
CASNWGTDTQYF
>TRBV18|TRBJ1-1
CASSPWGPSLMTEAFF
>TRBV6-6|TRBJ2-1
CASSYAYINEQFF
>TRBV7-2|TRBJ2-1
CASSFGYRNREQFF
>TRBV6-6|TRBJ1-1
CATGAESEAFF
>TRBV25-1|TRBJ2-3
CASRWTSGKVDTQYF
>TRBV20-1|TRBJ1-1
CSAPGREDTEAFF
>TRBV6-1|TRBJ1-6
CASSFTDRADNSPLHF
>TRBV27|TRBJ2-3
CASSLMVSSTDTQYF
>TRBV5-6|TRBJ2-5
CASRGRLSGGLGAQYF
>TRBV20-1|TRBJ2-1
CSARGGTGRGYNEQFF
>TRBV14|TRBJ2-1
CASSWGYNEQFF
>TRBV5-1|TRBJ2-5
CASSSREPQETQYF
>TRBV7-3|TRBJ2-5
CASGGLTQETQYF
>TRBV20-1|TRBJ2-4
CSASGREGSAKNIQYF
>TRBV20-1|TRBJ1-5
CSAREDGNQPQHF
>TRBV5-6|TRBJ2-7
CASSSRTGASYEQYF